This T cell receptor beta chain was observed in a study of blood T cell dynamics during melanoma immunotherapy. Method: immunoSEQ multiplex PCR; TCRdb's copy keeps in-frame clones and lacks some. The sample holds thousands of clones, about 90% seen once. The CDR3 is 13 amino acids. V lost 2 bases, J lost 5 bases, and 6 bases lay in between. From germline, CDR1 is MNHEY and CDR2 SVGAGI. The time point denotes: week 3, after first cycle of checkpoint inhibitor. This receptor was taken from a human donor with melanoma. This material consisted of blood, taken from a patient treated with checkpoint blockade. V gene TRBV6-5 combines with J gene TRBJ2-2; D gene unclear. CDR3 in DNA: TGTGCCAGCAGTTACAGGGTAACCGGGGAGCTGTTTTTT. It encodes CASSYRVTGELFF.